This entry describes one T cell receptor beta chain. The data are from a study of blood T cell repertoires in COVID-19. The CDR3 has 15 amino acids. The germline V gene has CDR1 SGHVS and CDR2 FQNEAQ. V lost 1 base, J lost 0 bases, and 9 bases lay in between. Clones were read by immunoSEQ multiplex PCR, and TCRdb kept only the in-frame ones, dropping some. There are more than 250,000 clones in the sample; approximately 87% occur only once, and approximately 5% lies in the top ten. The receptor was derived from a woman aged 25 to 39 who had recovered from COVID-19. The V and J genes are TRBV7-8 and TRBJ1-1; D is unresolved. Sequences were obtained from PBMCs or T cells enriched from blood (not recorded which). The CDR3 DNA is TGTGCCAGCAGCTTAGGGGGAGGCATGAACACTGAAGCTTTCTTT. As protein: CASSLGGGMNTEAFF. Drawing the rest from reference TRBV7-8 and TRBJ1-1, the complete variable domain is GAGVSQSPRYKVAKRGQDVALRCDPISGHVSLFWYQQALGQGPEFLTYFQNEAQLDKSGLPSDRFFAERPEGSVSTLKIQRTQQEDSAVYLCASSLGGGMNTEAFFGQGTRLTVV.